Below are 19 T cell receptor beta chains sequenced from a single sample in a study of PD-L1 blockade in urothelial cancer. The data were produced by immunoSEQ multiplex PCR, yet TCRdb's version contains in-frame clones alone and is incomplete. The data show about 76,000 clones, less than 95% seen once. Indicated time point: peripheral blood 6 weeks after treatment start. Source: PBMCs, taken around atezolizumab (anti-PD-L1) treatment. The receptors here all came from a woman older than 75 with urothelial cancer.

The rearrangement links TRBV5-1 to TRBJ2-3; 8 nucleotides align to TRBD2. In germline, CDR1 is SGHRS, CDR2 YFSETQ. The V segment lost 0 bases and the J segment 6 bases; nucleotides outside the gene matches: 6. The CDR3 runs to 15 residues. The chain's CDR3 is CASSLAGGGIDTQYF. CDR3 in DNA: TGCGCCAGCAGCTTGGCCGGGGGGGGGATTGATACGCAGTATTTT.

This chain joins TRBV29-1 and TRBJ2-1, with 8 bases lining up with TRBD2. J lost 1 base, V lost 6 bases, and 5 bases had no gene match. Germline loops: CDR1 SQVTM, CDR2 ANQGSEA. CDR3 length: 14 residues. CDR3 in amino acids: CSVGGVASYNEQFF. CDR3 in DNA: TGCAGCGTCGGGGGGGTAGCGTCCTACAATGAGCAGTTCTTC.

This clone was observed a handful of times. The V gene is TRBV30, the J gene TRBJ2-1; no clear D gene. This CDR3 is built from 12 residues. Trimming took 3 bases from V and 6 from J, leaving 9 bases between them. Germline V gives CDR1 GTSNPN, CDR2 SVGIG (reference sequence). The CDR3 spells CAWRRVSNEQFF. As DNA, the CDR3 is TGTGCCTGGAGACGGGTTAGCAATGAGCAGTTCTTC.

The chain employs TRBV28 and TRBJ1-5, with 7 bases lining up with TRBD1. The germline V gene encodes CDR1 MDHEN and CDR2 SYDVKM. Trimming took 1 base from V and 4 from J; bases not matched to a gene: 1. The CDR3 runs to 14 residues. The DNA for the CDR3 is TGTGCCAGCAGTTTATCAGGGGGGAATCAGCCCCAGCATTTT. It is translated as CASSLSGGNQPQHF. The full variable domain, its missing parts supplied by reference TRBV28 and TRBJ1-5, is DVKVTQSSRYLVKRTGEKVFLECVQDMDHENMFWYRQDPGLGLRLIYFSYDVKMKEKGDIPEGYSVSREKKERFSLILESASTNQTSMYLCASSLSGGNQPQHFGDGTRLSIL.

Here the CDR3 DNA reads TGCGCCAGCAGCTGGGGACAGACGAATGAAAAACTGTTTTTT. Translated, it gives CASSWGQTNEKLFF. The rearrangement uses TRBV5-1 and TRBJ1-4; 7 bases are shared with TRBD1. Germline values: CDR1 SGHRS, CDR2 YFSETQ. The CDR3 length is 14 residues. Trimming took 3 bases from V and 5 from J; bases not matched to a gene: 4.

V gene TRBV28 combines with J gene TRBJ2-5; D is ambiguous. Germline V gene lookup returns CDR1 MDHEN and CDR2 SYDVKM. The CDR3 sequence is 13 residues long. V was pared by 4 bases and J by 6 bases, with 12 bases between. The CDR3 coding sequence is TGTGCCAGCAGTTCCCCTGGGCGTCAGACCCAGTACTTC. Translated: CASSSPGRQTQYF.

The chain is built from TRBV15 and TRBJ2-1; a weak D match, TRBD2 (6 bases). Trimming pared 3 bases from V and 10 bases from J, leaving 16 bases between. Germline CDR1 is LNHNV and CDR2 is YYDKDF (reference sequence). CDR3 length equals 14 residues. The CDR3 sequence is CATSRDWGVGEQFF. The CDR3 DNA sequence: TGTGCCACCAGCAGGGACTGGGGGGTGGGAGAGCAGTTCTTC.

V gene TRBV27 combines with J gene TRBJ2-1; 9 positions agree with TRBD2. The CDR3 is made up of 16 amino acids. The V gene's germline CDR1 is MNHEY and CDR2 SMNVEV (reference sequence). Trimming removed 3 bases from V and 9 bases from J; junction bases left unmatched: 12. The CDR3 reads CASSFPFEAGGSEQFF. The CDR3, as DNA: TGTGCCAGCAGTTTTCCGTTTGAAGCGGGAGGCTCTGAGCAGTTCTTC.

This CDR3 is CASSSAVQPQHF. The CDR3 region has the DNA TGTGCCAGCAGTTCAGCGGTTCAGCCCCAGCATTTT. The chain combines TRBV28 with TRBJ1-5; no clear D. The V end lost 4 bases, the J end lost 6 bases, and 7 bases lay between the germline ends. CDR1 is MDHEN, CDR2 SYDVKM, per germline. The CDR3 covers 12 residues.

V gene TRBV5-1 combines with J gene TRBJ1-4; D is unresolved. CDR3 size: 13 residues. Germline CDR1 SGHRS, CDR2 YFSETQ. V was cut by 1 base and J by 7 bases, with 8 bases left in between. In nucleotides, the CDR3 is TGCGCCAGCAGCTTGTCAAAGCTTGAAAAACTGTTTTTT. As protein: CASSLSKLEKLFF. The complete variable domain, with remaining parts taken from reference TRBV5-1 and TRBJ1-4, reads KAGVTQTPRYLIKTRGQQVTLSCSPISGHRSVSWYQQTPGQGLQFLFEYFSETQRNKGNFPGRFSGRQFSNSRSEMNVSTLELGDSALYLCASSLSKLEKLFFGSGTQLSVL.

The DNA of the CDR3 is TGTGCCAGCAGCAAGGGGACAGCTTCCACCGGGGAGCTGTTTTTT. Its protein product is CASSKGTASTGELFF. The chain links TRBV6-5 to TRBJ2-2; 7 nucleotides align to TRBD1. Germline lookup yields CDR1 MNHEY and CDR2 SVGAGI. This CDR3 contains 15 residues. J gave up 4 bases and V 6 bases, and 8 bases lay outside the gene matches.

This clone was picked up one time. The CDR3 nucleotides are TGTGCCAGCACTGCAGGGCACTCGAACACTGAAGCTTTCTTT. As protein: CASTAGHSNTEAFF. This chain uses TRBV28 with TRBJ1-1; a weak D match, TRBD1 (5 bases). CDR1 and CDR2 from the germline V gene are MDHEN and SYDVKM. The length of the CDR3 is 14 residues. V lost 7 bases and J lost 1, with 13 bases in between.

This sequence joins TRBV9 and TRBJ1-2; D is ambiguous. Germline V gene data show CDR1 as SGDLS and CDR2 as YYNGEE. The CDR3 loop spans 14 amino acids. V was pared by 0 bases and J by 4 bases, with 10 bases between. The CDR3: CASSVATQAYGYTF. Written as DNA, the CDR3 is TGTGCCAGCAGCGTAGCTACCCAGGCCTATGGCTACACCTTC. The full variable domain, with the rest looked up from reference TRBV9 and TRBJ1-2, is DSGVTQTPKHLITATGQRVTLRCSPRSGDLSVYWYQQSLDQGLQFLIQYYNGEERAKGNILERFSAQQFPDLHSELNLSSLELGDSALYFCASSVATQAYGYTFGSGTRLTVV.

V and J are TRBV5-6 and TRBJ2-5; D is perhaps TRBD1 (5 bases). This CDR3 comprises 16 residues. The germline V and J ends were trimmed by 5 bases and 5 bases, with 22 bases remaining between them. CDR1 is SGHDT and CDR2 is YYEEEE in the germline V gene. CDR3 nucleotides: TGTGCCAGCAGTATGTGGAAAGGTTTAGCAGGGGAGACCCAGTACTTC. Translating it yields CASSMWKGLAGETQYF.

The chain carries TRBV7-9 and TRBJ2-4; D uncertain. CDR1 and CDR2 from the germline V gene are SEHNR and FQNEAQ (reference sequence). This CDR3 has 15 residues. Trimming left V 6 bases short and J 5 bases short, with 17 bases between. CDR3 protein: CASSGRQQVENIQYF. Written as DNA, the CDR3 is TGTGCCAGCAGTGGTCGGCAGCAGGTGGAAAACATTCAGTACTTC.

This chain links TRBV5-1 with TRBJ2-1; D is ambiguous. Trimming removed 1 base at V and 9 bases at J, with 5 bases between. Germline V gene lookup returns CDR1 SGHRS and CDR2 YFSETQ. The CDR3 runs to 11 residues. The DNA for the CDR3 is TGCGCCAGCAGCTTGTCCAGTGAGCAGTTCTTC. It encodes CASSLSSEQFF.

This clone came up a few times. J is TRBJ1-1 and V is TRBV19; 7 nucleotides line up with TRBD1. Germline V gene data show CDR1 as LNHDA and CDR2 as SQIVND (reference sequence). Trimming took 3 bases from V and 10 from J; bases not matched to a gene: 11. The CDR3 has 14 amino acids. The CDR3 reads CASSIPGGVSGAFF. CDR3 coding DNA: TGTGCCAGTAGTATTCCAGGGGGAGTATCGGGAGCTTTCTTT.

CDR3 loop: CASSWRDSDEKLFF. Here the CDR3 DNA reads TGTGCCAGCAGCTGGAGGGACAGTGATGAAAAACTGTTTTTT. The V call is TRBV5-5, the J call TRBJ1-4; 7 bases are a match to TRBD1. V shed 3 bases, J shed 6 bases, and the junction held 5 bases outside the gene matches. From germline, CDR1 is SGHKS and CDR2 YYEKEE (reference sequence). The CDR3 contains 14 residues.

The genes are TRBV6-1 and TRBJ1-4; D uncertain. CDR3 length: 15 residues. CDR1 and CDR2 from the germline V gene are MNHNS and SASEGT. V gave up 2 bases and J gave up 6 bases, with 13 bases separating them. CDR3 bases: TGTGCCAGCAGTGAACACCCGCGAGCTGATGAAAAACTGTTTTTT. Residues: CASSEHPRADEKLFF.